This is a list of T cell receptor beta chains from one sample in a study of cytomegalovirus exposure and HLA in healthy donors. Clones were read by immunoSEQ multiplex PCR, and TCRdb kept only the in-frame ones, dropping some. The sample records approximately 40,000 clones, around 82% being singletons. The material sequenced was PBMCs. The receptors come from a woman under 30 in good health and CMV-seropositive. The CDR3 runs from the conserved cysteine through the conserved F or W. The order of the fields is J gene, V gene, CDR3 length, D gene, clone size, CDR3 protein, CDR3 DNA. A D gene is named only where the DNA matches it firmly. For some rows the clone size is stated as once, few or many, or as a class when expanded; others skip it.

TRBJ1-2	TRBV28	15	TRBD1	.	CASSSPGQGSYGYTF	TGTGCCAGCAGTTCCCCGGGACAGGGGAGCTATGGCTACACCTTC
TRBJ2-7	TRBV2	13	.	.	CASSGQQGYEQYF	TGTGCCAGCAGTGGTCAGCAGGGCTACGAGCAGTACTTC
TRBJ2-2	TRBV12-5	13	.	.	CASDSQNTGELFF	TGTGCTAGCGACAGTCAGAACACCGGGGAGCTGTTTTTT
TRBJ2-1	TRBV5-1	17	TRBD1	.	CASSLAFVRGTYNEQFF	TGCGCCAGCAGCTTGGCCTTCGTCAGGGGGACCTACAATGAGCAGTTCTTC
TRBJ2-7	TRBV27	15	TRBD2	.	CASRGGPLGSYEQYF	TGTGCCAGCAGGGGAGGGCCGCTGGGATCTTACGAGCAGTACTTC
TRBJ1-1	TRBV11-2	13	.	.	CASSPRVGEAAFF	TGTGCCAGCAGCCCAAGGGTGGGGGAGGCAGCTTTCTTT
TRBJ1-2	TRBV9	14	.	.	CASSVGGDGYGYTF	TGTGCCAGCAGCGTAGGGGGGGATGGCTATGGCTACACCTTC
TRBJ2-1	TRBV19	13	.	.	CASSIGLNNEQFF	TGTGCCAGTAGTATTGGACTCAACAATGAGCAGTTCTTC
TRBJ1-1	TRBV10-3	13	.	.	CATTQGLGTEAFF	TGTGCCACTACACAGGGATTGGGGACTGAAGCTTTCTTT
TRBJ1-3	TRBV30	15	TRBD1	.	CAWSVFGQGIYTIYF	TGTGCCTGGAGTGTATTTGGACAGGGGATATACACCATATATTTT
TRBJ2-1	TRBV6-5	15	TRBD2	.	CASNRLAGSYNEQFF	TGTGCCAGCAACCGACTAGCGGGTAGCTACAATGAGCAGTTCTTC
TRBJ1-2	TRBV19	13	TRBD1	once	CASSLGQGVGYTF	TGTGCCAGTAGCCTGGGACAGGGGGTAGGCTACACCTTC
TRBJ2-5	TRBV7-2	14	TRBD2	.	CASSQGGSEETQYF	TGTGCCAGCAGCCAGGGAGGGAGCGAGGAGACCCAGTACTTC
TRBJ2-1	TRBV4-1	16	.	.	CASSPGVLNSYNEQFF	TGCGCCAGCAGCCCGGGGGTCCTGAACTCCTACAATGAGCAGTTCTTC
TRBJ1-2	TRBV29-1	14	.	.	CSTRDGAANYGYTF	TGCAGCACTCGAGATGGGGCAGCTAACTATGGCTACACCTTC
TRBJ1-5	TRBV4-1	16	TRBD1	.	CASSQDPGGWRQPQHF	TGCGCCAGCAGCCAAGATCCAGGGGGATGGAGGCAGCCCCAGCATTTT
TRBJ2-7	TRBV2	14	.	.	CASRDSGVSYEQYF	TGTGCCAGCAGAGACTCAGGGGTATCCTACGAGCAGTACTTC
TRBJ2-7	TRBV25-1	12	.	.	CASSVDTYEQYF	TGTGCCAGCAGTGTAGATACCTACGAGCAGTACTTC
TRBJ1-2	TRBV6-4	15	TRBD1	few	CASSPGTDTSYGYTF	TGTGCCAGCAGTCCCGGGACAGACACCAGCTATGGCTACACCTTC
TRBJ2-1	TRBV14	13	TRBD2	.	CASSLSGGIEQFF	TGTGCCAGCAGCCTTAGCGGGGGGATAGAGCAGTTCTTC
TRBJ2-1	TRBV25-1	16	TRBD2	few	CASSDPGGRLYNEQFF	TGTGCCAGCAGTGATCCTGGCGGGAGGCTGTACAATGAGCAGTTCTTC
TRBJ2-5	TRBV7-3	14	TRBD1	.	CASSDRGKFETQYF	TGTGCCAGTAGTGACAGGGGGAAGTTCGAGACCCAGTACTTC
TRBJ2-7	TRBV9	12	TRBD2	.	CASSDPAGEQYF	TGTGCCAGCAGCGACCCAGCGGGAGAGCAGTACTTC
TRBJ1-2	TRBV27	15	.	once	CASSDQGPSRGGYTF	TGTGCCAGCAGTGATCAGGGGCCCTCGAGGGGTGGCTACACCTTC
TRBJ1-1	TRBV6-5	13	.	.	CASSRDSNTEAFF	TGTGCCAGCAGCCGAGACAGCAACACTGAAGCTTTCTTT
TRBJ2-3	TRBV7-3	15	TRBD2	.	CASSRLAGAGDTQYF	TGTGCCAGCAGCCGACTAGCGGGAGCGGGTGATACGCAGTATTTT
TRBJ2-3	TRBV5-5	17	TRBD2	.	CASSSTSGGHLRDTQYF	TGTGCCAGCAGCTCCACTAGCGGGGGTCACCTCAGGGATACGCAGTATTTT
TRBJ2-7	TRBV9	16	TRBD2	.	CASSVEGSGPSYEQYF	TGTGCCAGCAGCGTAGAGGGTAGCGGGCCCTCCTACGAGCAGTACTTC
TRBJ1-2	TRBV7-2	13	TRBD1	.	CASRPTGRNGYTF	TGTGCCAGCAGACCGACAGGGAGAAATGGCTACACCTTC
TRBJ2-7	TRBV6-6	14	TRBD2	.	CASSVAGGTYEQYF	TGTGCCAGCAGCGTAGCGGGAGGGACCTACGAGCAGTACTTC
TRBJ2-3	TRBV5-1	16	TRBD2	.	CASMASGTIYTDTQYF	TGCGCCAGCATGGCTAGCGGGACTATTTACACAGATACGCAGTATTTT
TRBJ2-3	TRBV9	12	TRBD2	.	CASSVDRGGQYF	TGTGCCAGCAGCGTAGATCGGGGGGGGCAGTATTTT
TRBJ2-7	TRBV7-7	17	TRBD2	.	CASSFGRPGGSPYEQYF	TGTGCTAGCAGCTTTGGCAGACCGGGCGGGAGTCCCTACGAGCAGTACTTC
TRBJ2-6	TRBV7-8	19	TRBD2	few	CASSHGGGRAMGGANVLTF	TGTGCCAGCAGCCACGGGGGGGGGCGCGCCATGGGTGGGGCCAACGTCCTGACTTTC
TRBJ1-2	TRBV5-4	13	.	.	CASSLGQVAGYTF	TGTGCCAGCAGCTTGGGGCAGGTGGCTGGCTACACCTTC
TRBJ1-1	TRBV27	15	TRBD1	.	CASSTGGYPNTEAFF	TGTGCCAGCAGCACAGGGGGGTACCCGAACACTGAAGCTTTCTTT
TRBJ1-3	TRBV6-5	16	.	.	CASSYSGAITGNTIYF	TGTGCCAGCAGTTACTCGGGGGCTATCACTGGAAACACCATATATTTT
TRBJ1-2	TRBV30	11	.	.	CAWNRGIGYTF	TGTGCCTGGAATAGGGGGATCGGCTACACCTTC
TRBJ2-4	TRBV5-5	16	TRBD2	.	CASSLGTSGQKNIQYF	TGTGCCAGCAGCTTGGGGACTAGCGGGCAAAAAAACATTCAGTACTTC
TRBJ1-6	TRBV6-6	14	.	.	CASSFGQDNSPLHF	TGTGCCAGCAGTTTTGGGCAGGATAATTCACCCCTCCACTTT
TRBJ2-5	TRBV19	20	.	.	CASTHRIGAAGAGGQETQYF	TGTGCCAGTACCCACCGAATAGGCGCAGCGGGGGCAGGGGGGCAAGAGACCCAGTACTTC
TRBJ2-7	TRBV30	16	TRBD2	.	CAWHARLAGGTYEQYF	TGTGCCTGGCACGCTAGATTAGCGGGGGGTACCTACGAGCAGTACTTC
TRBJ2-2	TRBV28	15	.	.	CASTLGGGGTGELFF	TGTGCCAGCACCCTAGGAGGGGGGGGCACCGGGGAGCTGTTTTTT
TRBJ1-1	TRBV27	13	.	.	CASRPGGATEAFF	TGTGCCAGCAGACCAGGTGGGGCCACTGAAGCTTTCTTT
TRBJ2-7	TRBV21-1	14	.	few	CASSTDRGSNEQYF	TGTGCCAGCAGCACCGACAGGGGATCTAACGAGCAGTACTTC
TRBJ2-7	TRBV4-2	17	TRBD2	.	CASSPLPRTSVTYEQYF	TGTGCCAGCAGCCCCCTCCCCCGGACTAGCGTAACCTACGAGCAGTACTTC
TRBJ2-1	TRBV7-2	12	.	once	CAAEASRNEQFF	TGTGCCGCCGAGGCTTCTAGGAATGAGCAGTTCTTC